The TCR beta chain under discussion was sequenced for a study of OX40 agonist ivuxolimab in advanced cancers. Study-wide points: Some of the lowest clonal expansion was seen in partial responders at 0.1-3.0 mg/kg. Expanded clones were, on average, more numerous among CD8+ T cells than CD4+. Clonal expansion from baseline to week 6 occurred in both CD4+ and CD8+ T cells.

Concerning this clone itself: Its antigen is unidentified.

Blood draws occurred at baseline, cycle 4 day 1, and cycle 7 day 1. V lost 8 bases, J lost 2 bases, and 13 bases lay in between. The CDR3 spans 15 residues. Germline-derived CDR1 and CDR2 are SNHLY and FYNNEI. Using immunoSEQ multiplex PCR, the repertoire was profiled, and TCRdb retains in-frame clones only, with some absent. The sample contains tens of thousands of clones, roughly 84% of which appear only once. The chain links TRBV2 to TRBJ2-6; a possible D gene is TRBD2 (5 bases). This sample comprised CD4+ or CD8+ T cells sorted from blood, obtained in a trial of the OX40 agonist ivuxolimab. The clonotype originates from an adult with an advanced solid tumor such as melanoma, head and neck, liver or kidney cancer. The CDR3 coding sequence is TGTGCCAGCGACGGACGGGAAACTGGGGCCAACGTCCTGACTTTC. Encoded protein: CASDGRETGANVLTF.